The present entry profiles one T cell receptor (beta chain) with its context. Its antigen is unknown. The record originates from a study of blood T cells in healthy people across ages. The authors ran a second PCR of 7 to 11 cycles using a sample-barcoded 5' primer and a J-beta primer mix. TCRdb passed the 5' RACE reads through MiXCR, listing each CDR3 protein once. The repertoire holds about 1.5 million distinct CDR3 sequences, with 40% to 45% as singletons. The CDR3 spans 14 residues. Trimming removed 4 bases at V and 7 bases at J, with 12 bases between. The germline V gene encodes CDR1 SGHDT and CDR2 YYEEEE. Whole-study findings and limits: TCR beta diversity tracked closely with naive T cell percentage.

The chain couples TRBV5-6 to TRBJ1-6, with TRBD1 as a possible D gene (5 bases). The sequencing input was blood. This TCR derives from a young woman in good health. CDR3 DNA sequence: TGTGCCAGCAGCGCCGGGACGAGGAATTCACCCCTCCACTTT. Translation gives CASSAGTRNSPLHF.